This T cell receptor beta chain was retrieved from a study of blood T cell repertoires in COVID-19 (TCRdb year 2020). Study-wide context: Samples covering the acute and convalescent phases of COVID-19 were provided by collaborators in the United States, Italy and Spain. HLA class I and class II types, where available, came from metadata supplied by the sample provider rather than from assay-based typing. Samples were obtained from the ongoing ImmuneRACE study (first 160 participants) and from over 1,000 subjects provided by 6 global collaborators. The prospective study material was composed of cDNA or gDNA derived from T cells, B-cell-depleted T cells, or PBMCs. Sample metadata almost always included a de-identified subject ID, COVID-19 status, age in years and sex. The repertoires were released in a freely available public database intended as a resource for research on the immune response to SARS-CoV-2. Deeply sampled blood TCRbeta repertoires from subjects exposed to, actively infected with, or recovered from COVID-19 were included in the dataset.

What the research found in general, with its limitations: How much clinical and demographic metadata was included differed by source and by participant, and the metadata was provided uncurated.

A word on this clone: The clone's antigen remains unknown. No base-level quality is on record; no much larger clone is a single base apart.

Each collaborating institution followed its own protocols to collect whole blood in K2EDTA tubes. For TCRbeta analysis, collaborators shipped samples in one of three forms: frozen whole blood, isolated PBMCs, or DNA extracted from either of those sample types. The CDR3 contains 16 residues, cysteine and phenylalanine counted. This entry keeps only the CDR3 DNA: 48 bases, framed from base 1. V sheds 11 bases and J sheds 0 bases, leaving 23 bases between their ends. Sequences WNHNN (CDR1) and SYGVQD (CDR2) are obtained from the germline V gene (reference sequence). The immunoSEQ Assay, a bias-controlled multiplex PCR, was used to amplify TCRbeta CDR3 regions from genomic DNA. The original methods were these. The number of nucleated cells in each sample was estimated by amplification of reference gene primers within the assay. Sequence reads were collapsed and filtered to measure the absolute abundance of every unique TCRbeta CDR3 rearrangement. Productive Simpson clonality was computed per sample as the square root of Simpson's diversity index over productive rearrangements. TCRdb limited this immuneACCESS table to in-frame rearrangements with V and J called. A share of clones is missing; checked studies link under half to unresolved V genes, and the rest is unexplained. V and J calls and clone size are those listed in that table; D and trimming were worked out from the DNA. Across this sample there are about 23,000 clones, with roughly four fifths seen only once. The top ten clonotypes cover around 48% of the sample.

Sequences were obtained from peripheral blood. The rearrangement combines TRBV10-1 with TRBJ2-7; the best D guess is TRBD2, with 6 bases matching. This receptor was obtained from a man between 65 and 85 years old with acute or convalescent COVID-19. The CDR3 loop reads CAGVGGGVSVSYEQYF. The bases read TGCGCCGGCGTCGGGGGTGGAGTCAGCGTCTCCTACGAGCAGTACTTC.